The 15 T cell receptor beta chains listed next were all sequenced from one sample in a study of cytomegalovirus exposure and HLA in healthy donors. The data were produced by immunoSEQ multiplex PCR, yet TCRdb's version contains in-frame clones alone and is incomplete. This sample yields more than 95,000 clones, of which over 90% are seen a single time; more than 0.9% belongs to the top ten. The sequenced sample consisted of PBMCs. The receptors here all came from a woman younger than 30 in good health and CMV-seronegative.

The genes are TRBV28 and TRBJ1-2, with TRBD1 identical over 11 bases. Germline values: CDR1 MDHEN, CDR2 SYDVKM. Trimming took 6 bases from V and 4 from J; bases not matched to a gene: 7. This CDR3 is built from 15 residues. This chain's CDR3 is CASSSGQGDPYGYTF. CDR3 nucleotide sequence: TGTGCCAGCAGCTCGGGACAGGGGGACCCCTATGGCTACACCTTC.

The chain has TRBV4-1 and TRBJ1-6, with no clear D. Trimming took 0 bases from V and 8 from J, leaving 11 bases between them. The length of the CDR3 is 15 residues. Germline V CDR1 and CDR2: MGHRA, YSYEKL. The CDR3 spells CASSQEEGSYSPLHF. The CDR3, as DNA: TGCGCCAGCAGCCAAGAAGAGGGTTCGTATTCACCCCTCCACTTT.

This chain links TRBV28 with TRBJ2-7; 9 positions match TRBD1. The CDR3 is 13 residues long. CDR1 is MDHEN, CDR2 SYDVKM, per germline. V lost 7 bases, J lost 5 bases, and 6 bases stayed unmatched. The CDR3 is CASTGTGRHEQYF. The DNA for the CDR3 is TGTGCCAGCACCGGGACAGGGAGGCACGAGCAGTACTTC.

V gene TRBV10-3 combines with J gene TRBJ2-7, with TRBD1 identical over 7 bases. Per the germline V gene, CDR1 is ENHRY and CDR2 is SYGVKD. V shed 5 bases, J shed 8 bases, and the junction held 6 bases outside the gene matches. The CDR3 is 12 residues long. CDR3 region: CAISPTDRQQYF. CDR3 coding DNA: TGTGCCATCAGTCCGACGGACAGGCAGCAGTACTTC.

The gene calls are TRBV18 and TRBJ2-3, with D possibly being TRBD2 (5 bases). Trimming stripped 6 bases from V and 2 bases from J, with 12 bases between. CDR1 and CDR2 from the germline V gene are KGHSH and LQKENI. The CDR3 totals 14 residues. The CDR3 here is CASSRRSNTDTQYF. The CDR3 bases are TGTGCCAGCTCCCGGAGGTCAAACACAGATACGCAGTATTTT.

This clone was counted once. J is TRBJ2-3 and V is TRBV30; TRBD2 matches 7 bases. The CDR3 runs to 12 residues. In germline, CDR1 is GTSNPN, CDR2 SVGIG (reference sequence). V gave up 5 bases and J gave up 6 bases; unmatched junction bases: 5. CDR3 in amino acids: CAWAGVRDTQYF. The CDR3 DNA follows: TGTGCCTGGGCGGGGGTTCGGGATACGCAGTATTTT.

This clone appeared a single time. DNA for the CDR3: TGTGCCAGCAGTTACAGGGGCTCCTACGAGCAGTACTTC. It codes for CASSYRGSYEQYF. V usage is TRBV6-5 and J usage is TRBJ2-7; maybe TRBD1 (5 bases). CDR3 length: 13 amino acids. The germline gives CDR1 MNHEY, CDR2 SVGAGI. Trimming cost V 2 bases and J 0 bases, with 5 bases left between them.

This sequence joins TRBV7-9 and TRBJ1-1, with no clear D. Trimming cost V 3 bases and J 0 bases, with 5 bases left between them. The CDR3 extends over 13 amino acids. Germline V gene lookup returns CDR1 SEHNR and CDR2 FQNEAQ (reference sequence). CDR3 protein: CASSFEVNTEAFF. The CDR3 bases are TGTGCCAGCAGCTTCGAGGTGAACACTGAAGCTTTCTTT. The entire variable domain, with the rest obtained from reference TRBV7-9 and TRBJ1-1, is as follows: DTGVSQNPRHKITKRGQNVTFRCDPISEHNRLYWYRQTLGQGPEFLTYFQNEAQLEKSRLLSDRFSAERPKGSFSTLEIQRTEQGDSAMYLCASSFEVNTEAFFGQGTRLTVV.

For this clone: Within the sample, other DNA sequences also encode this same CDR3. The CDR3 spells CASSPRGTHSYEQYF. For the CDR3, the DNA is TGTGCCAGCAGCCCCCGCGGGACCCACTCCTACGAGCAGTACTTC. The chain links TRBV11-2 to TRBJ2-7, with D possibly TRBD2 on 6 matching bases. Germline CDR1 SGHAT, CDR2 FQNNGV. Trimming shortened V by 5 bases and J by 0 bases, and 14 bases separated the two germline ends. The CDR3 has 15 residues.

This chain joins TRBV27 and TRBJ2-1; 9 bases agree with TRBD2. V lost 2 bases, J lost 0 bases, and 14 bases stayed unmatched. The CDR3 runs 20 residues. CDR1 and CDR2 (germline): MNHEY, SMNVEV (reference sequence). The CDR3 coding sequence is TGTGCCAGCAGTTTAACTATGGAGGTAGCGGGGGATAGCTCCTACAATGAGCAGTTCTTC. This sequence encodes CASSLTMEVAGDSSYNEQFF.

This chain links TRBV7-3 with TRBJ2-3; TRBD2 matches 9 bases. The CDR3 runs 17 residues. V lost 5 bases and J lost 4; bases outside the gene matches: 13. Germline assignment: CDR1 SGHTA and CDR2 FQGTGA. CDR3 sequence: CASSPRVGGRAPDTQYF. The CDR3 DNA reads as TGTGCCAGCAGCCCCCGGGTGGGCGGGAGGGCCCCAGATACGCAGTATTTT.

The rearrangement uses TRBV19 and TRBJ2-3; 8 bases match TRBD2. Per the germline V gene, CDR1 is LNHDA and CDR2 is SQIVND (reference sequence). After removal of 3 bases from V and 4 bases from J, the junction contained 0 bases not matched to a gene. The CDR3 loop spans 13 amino acids. The CDR3 here is CASSMGLADTQYF. CDR3 in DNA: TGTGCCAGTAGTATGGGACTAGCAGATACGCAGTATTTT.

Note on this clone: In the same sample, other DNA sequences code for this CDR3. V gene TRBV5-1 combines with J gene TRBJ2-3, with a tentative D call TRBD1 (6 bases). Germline CDR1 reads SGHRS; CDR2 reads YFSETQ. Trimming left V 0 bases short and J 1 base short, with 9 bases between. The length of the CDR3 is 15 residues. CDR3 nucleotide sequence: TGCGCCAGCAGCTTGGGGGGGCAGCGCACAGATACGCAGTATTTT. It is translated as CASSLGGQRTDTQYF.

This clone was recorded once. V usage is TRBV5-4 and J usage is TRBJ1-2; the D gene is possibly TRBD1 (5 bases). V was trimmed by 0 bases and J by 1 base, leaving 10 bases between them. Germline CDR1 SGHNT, CDR2 YYREEE (reference sequence). CDR3 length equals 15 residues. CDR3 in DNA: TGTGCCAGCAGCTTGGTAGACAGAGTTAACTATGGCTACACCTTC. This gives the protein CASSLVDRVNYGYTF.

CDR3 sequence: CASSLNAPSMNTEAFF. The CDR3 DNA sequence: TGCGCCAGCAGCTTAAACGCCCCAAGCATGAACACTGAAGCTTTCTTT. The chain carries TRBV5-1 and TRBJ1-1; D not certain. V was trimmed by 2 bases and J by 0 bases, leaving 14 bases between them. This CDR3 region has 16 residues. CDR1 is SGHRS and CDR2 is YFSETQ in the germline V gene.